The TCR beta chain under discussion was sequenced for a study of OX40 agonist ivuxolimab in advanced cancers. In the study overall: Intravenous ivuxolimab at 0.01 to 10 mg/kg was given to patients every 2 weeks.

Libraries were prepared by immunoSEQ multiplex PCR; TCRdb keeps only in-frame clonotypes and omits some of them. The data contain about 17,000 clones, about 82% of them singletons. Germline lookup yields CDR1 LGHNA and CDR2 YNFKEQ. Trimming at V came to 0 bases and at J to 2 bases, leaving 7 bases not matched to a gene. The CDR3 is 18 residues long. The chain recombines TRBV4-2 with TRBJ2-7, with 13 nucleotides matching TRBD2. The TCR comes from an adult with an advanced solid tumor such as melanoma, head and neck, liver or kidney cancer. The sample consisted of CD4+ or CD8+ T cells sorted from blood, taken in a trial of the OX40 agonist ivuxolimab. CDR3 bases: TGTGCCAGCAGCCAAGAGGGGGGAGGACTAGCGGGGGCCTACGAGCAGTACTTC. Protein product: CASSQEGGGLAGAYEQYF.